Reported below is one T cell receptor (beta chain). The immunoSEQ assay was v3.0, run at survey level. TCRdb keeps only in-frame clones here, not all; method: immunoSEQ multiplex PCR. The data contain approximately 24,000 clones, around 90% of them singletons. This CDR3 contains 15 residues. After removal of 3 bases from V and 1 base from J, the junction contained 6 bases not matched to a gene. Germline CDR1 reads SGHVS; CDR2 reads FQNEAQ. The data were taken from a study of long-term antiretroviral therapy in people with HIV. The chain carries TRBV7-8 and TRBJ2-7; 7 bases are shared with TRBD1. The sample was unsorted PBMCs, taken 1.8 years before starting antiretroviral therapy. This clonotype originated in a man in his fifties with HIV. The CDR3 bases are TGTGCCAGCAGCTTTTACCAGACAGGGTCCTACGAGCAGTACTTC. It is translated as CASSFYQTGSYEQYF. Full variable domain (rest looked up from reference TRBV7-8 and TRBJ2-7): GAGVSQSPRYKVAKRGQDVALRCDPISGHVSLFWYQQALGQGPEFLTYFQNEAQLDKSGLPSDRFFAERPEGSVSTLKIQRTQQEDSAVYLCASSFYQTGSYEQYFGPGTRLTVT.